These T cell receptor beta chains were read from a single sample in a study of T-cell reconstitution after alpha-beta-depleted transplantation in children. TCRdb independently ran MiXCR on the PCR reads; one entry per CDR3 protein. In the table there are 250,000 to 400,000 distinct CDR3 sequences, around 20% of which are singletons. Material: PBMCs, mostly from graft donor cells, obtained 180 days after TCRalphabeta/CD19-depleted stem cell transplant. These receptors all come from a male patient under 18 who had a stem cell transplant for acute lymphoblastic leukemia, so the T cells may come from the graft donor. Each CDR3 is given with its conserved first and last residue. The D gene is left open where the match is weak. Part of the rows lack a size; the others show once, few, many or a class for expanded clones.

size	D	J	V	length	DNA	CDR3
many	TRBD2	TRBJ2-1	TRBV5-1	16	TGCGCCAGCAGCCCAACTAGCGGGAGGTCCTACAATGAGCAGTTCTTC	CASSPTSGRSYNEQFF
NA	TRBD1	TRBJ1-1	TRBV5-1	16	TGCGCCAGCAGCGGAGGTTGGGGACAGGGTTACACTGAAGCTTTCTTT	CASSGGWGQGYTEAFF
NA	NA	TRBJ2-4	TRBV6-2/TRBV6-3	13	TGTGCCAGCCACCCGGGTTCCAAAAACATTCAGTACTTC	CASHPGSKNIQYF
NA	TRBD2	TRBJ2-3	TRBV9	17	TGTGCCAGCAGCGTAGCGCTAGCGGGAGAAGAAACAGATACGCAGTATTTT	CASSVALAGEETDTQYF
NA	TRBD1	TRBJ2-3	TRBV5-1	15	TGCGCCAGCAGCACCGGGACAGGGGCCACAGATACGCAGTATTTT	CASSTGTGATDTQYF
NA	NA	TRBJ2-3	TRBV28	15	TGTGCCAGCAGTTTCTCTCCTCCTCGGAAAAATACGCAGTATTTT	CASSFSPPRKNTQYF
NA	NA	TRBJ2-7	TRBV6-5	15	TGTGCCAGCAGTTACATGGATCTTGAACCCTACGAGCAGTACTTC	CASSYMDLEPYEQYF
few	TRBD2	TRBJ2-7	TRBV24-1	12	TGTGCCACCAGTAAGTTGGGAGGGGAGCAGTACTTC	CATSKLGGEQYF
few	NA	TRBJ2-1	TRBV6-7	9	TGTGCCAGCACCAAGGGGCAGTTCTTC	CASTKGQFF
few	NA	TRBJ2-3	TRBV7-9	15	TGTGCCAGCAGCGCCGGGAACCCTAGCACAGATACGCAGTATTTT	CASSAGNPSTDTQYF
few	TRBD2	TRBJ2-4	TRBV6-5	15	TGTGCCAGCAGTTATGTAGCGGGGACCAAAAACATTCAGTACTTC	CASSYVAGTKNIQYF
NA	NA	TRBJ2-3	TRBV7-3	14	TGTGCCAGCAGCTTAAGGCCTGGCACAGATACGCAGTATTTT	CASSLRPGTDTQYF
NA	NA	TRBJ1-6	TRBV9	17	TGTGCCAGCAGCGTTGGGCAGGTGCCTATGGGGAATTCACCCCTCCACTTT	CASSVGQVPMGNSPLHF
NA	NA	TRBJ1-2	TRBV7-2	14	TGTGCCAGCAGCTTAGGGCACAGGTTTCCTGGCTACACCTTC	CASSLGHRFPGYTF
few	TRBD2	TRBJ2-1	TRBV4-2	17	TGTGCCAGCAGCCAATCTGTGGCTAGCGGGAGTATCGACGAGCAGTTCTTC	CASSQSVASGSIDEQFF
few	NA	TRBJ2-3	TRBV5-6	19	TGTGCCAGCAGCTTTCAGGGGGTCTTTAAGCGGGGGTCTTCAGATACGCAGTATTTT	CASSFQGVFKRGSSDTQYF
NA	NA	TRBJ2-3	TRBV12-3/TRBV12-4	12	TGTGCCAGCAGTTTAACTAGAGGGGCGCAGTATTTT	CASSLTRGAQYF
NA	TRBD1	TRBJ1-3	TRBV15	15	TGTGCCACCAGCAGACAGGGGGCTGTTGGAAACACCATATATTTT	CATSRQGAVGNTIYF
few	NA	TRBJ2-7	TRBV29-1	13	TGCAGCGTTGAAATCGGACCTCTCTACGAGCAGTACTTC	CSVEIGPLYEQYF
many	NA	TRBJ2-1	TRBV5-1	16	TGCGCCAGCAGTTCGTTCACAGCCAGCTCCTACAATGAGCAGTTCTTC	CASSSFTASSYNEQFF
NA	NA	TRBJ2-1	TRBV4-3	13	TGCGCCAGCAGCCAAGATCGTGAGACTAGAAAGTTCTTC	CASSQDRETRKFF
NA	TRBD2	TRBJ2-3	TRBV3-1	15	TGTGCCAGCAGCCAAAGGCTAGCGGACACAGATACGCAGTATTTT	CASSQRLADTDTQYF
few	NA	TRBJ2-5	TRBV9	14	TGTGCCAGCAGCGCAGGCGGTGACCGAGAGACCCAGTACTTC	CASSAGGDRETQYF
NA	NA	TRBJ2-3	TRBV7-9	15	TGTGCCAGCAGCTACCCTACGCGTAGCACAGATACGCAGTATTTT	CASSYPTRSTDTQYF
few	TRBD1	TRBJ2-7	TRBV29-1	13	TGCAGCGCCCGGACAGGGACCAACTACGAGCAGTACTTC	CSARTGTNYEQYF
many	TRBD2	TRBJ2-3	TRBV5-1	13	TGCGCCAGCGGACTAGCGGAAACAGATACGCAGTATTTT	CASGLAETDTQYF
once	TRBD1	TRBJ2-1	TRBV20-1	19	TGCAGTGCTAGAGTTAAGGGACAGGGGATATTTAGAGTAAGGAATGAGCAGTTCTTC	CSARVKGQGIFRVRNEQFF
NA	NA	TRBJ2-1	TRBV28	16	TGTGCCAGCAGTTTGTGGGCCACCGGCGCCTACAATGAGCAGTTCTTC	CASSLWATGAYNEQFF
few	TRBD2	TRBJ2-3	TRBV6-5	16	TGTGCCAGCAGTTACTCCCTAGCGGGAGGCCAAGATACGCAGTATTTT	CASSYSLAGGQDTQYF
once	TRBD2	TRBJ2-1	TRBV7-9	17	TGTGCCAGCAGCTCCTCCCGACTAGCGGCCTCCTACAATGAGCAGTTCTTC	CASSSSRLAASYNEQFF
few	NA	TRBJ1-4	TRBV9	17	TGTGCCAGCAGCGTCTATGGCAAGGGGGCAACTAATGAAAAACTGTTTTTT	CASSVYGKGATNEKLFF
few	NA	TRBJ2-3	TRBV5-1	16	TGCGCCAGCAGCTTGGACAGGGTATTGGTAGCAGATACGCAGTATTTT	CASSLDRVLVADTQYF
NA	NA	TRBJ2-6	TRBV7-6	17	TGTGCCAGCAGCTTTGGCAGGGGGGTCTCTGGGGCCAACGTCCTGACTTTC	CASSFGRGVSGANVLTF
NA	NA	TRBJ2-7	TRBV20-1	13	TGCAGTGCTAACCGGAGGCGCTTTCCCGAGCAGTACTTC	CSANRRRFPEQYF
NA	TRBD2	TRBJ2-7	TRBV5-6	15	TGTGCCAGCAGCATCGGACTAGCGTCCTCCTACGAGCAGTACTTC	CASSIGLASSYEQYF
few	NA	TRBJ2-7	TRBV4-1	13	TGCGCCAGCAGCCTGCCGGGGCCTGGCGAGCAGTACTTC	CASSLPGPGEQYF
NA	NA	TRBJ2-7	TRBV12-3/TRBV12-4	14	TGTGCCAGCAGTTTAGGACAGCAAAGCTACGAGCAGTACTTC	CASSLGQQSYEQYF
NA	NA	TRBJ2-7	TRBV12-3/TRBV12-4	15	TGTGCCAGCAGCCCGAGGAGGCTCGCCTACTACGAGCAGTACTTC	CASSPRRLAYYEQYF
few	NA	TRBJ2-4	TRBV20-1	15	TGCAGTGCTAGGGGCGTGTGGACCGCCAAAAACATTCAGTACTTC	CSARGVWTAKNIQYF
NA	NA	TRBJ2-3	TRBV12-3/TRBV12-4	14	TGTGCCAGCAGTTTAAACAGGGGCACAGATACGCAGTATTTT	CASSLNRGTDTQYF
few	NA	TRBJ2-7	TRBV20-1	13	TGCAGTGCTAGATACCTAGCCCCCTACGAGCAGTACTTC	CSARYLAPYEQYF
NA	NA	TRBJ1-1	TRBV7-9	17	TGTGCCAGCAGCCCGGATCTTCGCAGGGACATGAACACTGAAGCTTTCTTT	CASSPDLRRDMNTEAFF
NA	NA	TRBJ1-2	TRBV4-2	14	TGTGCCAGCAGCCAACTTGATAAGAACTATGGCTACACCTTC	CASSQLDKNYGYTF